This T cell receptor (beta chain) was recovered during a study of CD8+ T cells in alopecia areata. There are 16 residues in the CDR3. Unmatched junction bases numbered 10, after V lost 2 bases and J lost 5 bases. CDR1 is LNHNV and CDR2 is YYDKDF in the germline V gene (reference sequence). Once RNA had been extracted, it was reverse transcribed into cDNA to act as the sequencing template. Sequenced by immunoSEQ multiplex PCR; TCRdb stores in-frame clones only, minus some. The sample contains hundreds of thousands of clones, 67% of which appear only once. On this clone itself: No antigen is known for it.

Study-wide points: Sequencing of scalp samples also includes resident alphabeta T cells from normal skin. Clonality in lesional scalp, especially alopecia totalis/universalis, exceeded that of normal scalp.

The TCR sequence derives from a human donor with alopecia areata. V usage is TRBV15 and J usage is TRBJ2-7; TRBD1 aligns across 9 bases. Sequenced material: CD4+ T cells sorted from blood, taken at week 0. The CDR3 sequence is CATSRPSGTGRNEQYF. The CDR3 region has the DNA TGTGCCACCAGCAGACCTTCCGGGACAGGGAGGAACGAGCAGTACTTC.